Below, 27 T cell receptor beta chains from the same sample are listed, as sequenced in a study of technical replicates of blood from a handful of donors. The repertoire was sequenced with immunoSEQ multiplex PCR; TCRdb's copy has only in-frame clones and lacks some. Found here are about 79,000 clones, about 90% of them singletons; the top ten hold approximately 0.4%. The source material was T cells isolated from PBMCs. The receptors here all came from a human donor in good health. Some clones in this sample may be carry-over from other donors' samples.

Comments on this clone: Mismatch with germline at one junction end may stem from a read error. V and J are TRBV7-7 and TRBJ2-5; the D gene is possibly TRBD2 (5 bases). Looked up from germline, CDR1 is SSHAT and CDR2 is FNYEAQ (reference sequence). The CDR3 totals 14 residues. The CDR3 nucleotides are TGTGCTAGCAGCTTTTCCGGGGTACAAGAGACCCAGTACTTC. Its translation is CASSFSGVQETQYF.

The rearrangement joins TRBV7-3 to TRBJ2-3; D is unclear. CDR3 length: 13 amino acids. V was trimmed by 2 bases and J by 3 bases, leaving 6 bases between them. The germline V gene has CDR1 SGHTA and CDR2 FQGTGA. CDR3 sequence: CASSLSTTDTQYF. DNA for the CDR3: TGTGCCAGCAGCTTATCTACGACAGATACGCAGTATTTT.

This chain uses TRBV7-9 with TRBJ1-1; 7 positions agree with TRBD1. Trimming at V came to 4 bases and at J to 5 bases, leaving 4 bases not matched to a gene. This CDR3 is 13 amino acids long. Germline assignment: CDR1 SEHNR and CDR2 FQNEAQ (reference sequence). CDR3 residues: CASSSTGFTEAFF. CDR3 nucleotides: TGTGCCAGCAGCTCGACAGGGTTTACTGAAGCTTTCTTT.

The rearrangement uses TRBV4-1 and TRBJ1-3; no definite D call. The germline CDR1 and CDR2 sequences are MGHRA and YSYEKL. Trimming stripped 0 bases from V and 6 bases from J, with 15 bases between. This CDR3 has 16 residues. CDR3: CASSQENSQIPNTIYF. CDR3 bases: TGCGCCAGCAGCCAAGAAAACAGCCAAATACCAAACACCATATATTTT.

This sequence joins TRBV7-8 and TRBJ2-5, with 10 nucleotides matching TRBD1. The DNA end favors TRBJ2-7, so the J call may be wrong. CDR3 size: 16 residues. Germline loops: CDR1 SGHVS, CDR2 FQNEAQ. The CDR3 DNA reads TGTGCCAGCAGCTTAGTAAGGGGGGACAGGGGAGGCGAGCAGTACTTC. Translation gives CASSLVRGDRGGEQYF.

The chain carries TRBV6-4 and TRBJ1-1; tentatively, D is TRBD1 (6 bases). The CDR3 contains 12 residues. Germline V gives CDR1 MRHNA, CDR2 SNTAGT. Trimming shortened V by 0 bases and J by 11 bases, and 10 bases separated the two germline ends. The chain's CDR3 is CASSDSSGAAFF. The CDR3 DNA sequence: TGTGCCAGCAGTGACTCGTCAGGGGCGGCTTTCTTT.

The chain employs TRBV6-4 and TRBJ2-3; possibly TRBD2 for D (6 bases). V dropped 3 bases and J dropped 0 bases, with 13 bases sitting between them. The CDR3 spans 16 residues. The germline gives CDR1 MRHNA, CDR2 SNTAGT. CDR3 in amino acids: CASSDRGEDSTDTQYF. The CDR3 DNA is TGTGCCAGCAGTGATCGAGGGGAGGATAGCACAGATACGCAGTATTTT.

V and J are TRBV30 and TRBJ1-4, with D maybe TRBD1 (5 bases). With 3 bases removed from V and 7 bases from J, the gap between germline ends came to 15 bases. Germline V lookup: CDR1 GTSNPN, CDR2 SVGIG (reference sequence). The CDR3 length is 14 residues. The CDR3 sequence is CAWSPGTRSEKLFF. In DNA form, the CDR3 reads TGTGCCTGGAGCCCCGGGACTCGTAGTGAAAAACTGTTTTTT.

This clone was seen once. The chain employs TRBV11-3 and TRBJ2-1; D gene uncertain. Germline-derived CDR1 and CDR2 are SGHNT and YENEEA. Deletions cut 1 base from V and 9 bases from J, with 7 bases between. CDR3 length: 12 residues. The CDR3 loop is CASSLGAFEQFF. The CDR3 region has the DNA TGTGCCAGCAGCTTAGGGGCGTTTGAGCAGTTCTTC.

This chain links TRBV27 with TRBJ2-7; 11 bases match TRBD2. The germline CDR1 and CDR2 sequences are MNHEY and SMNVEV (reference sequence). The CDR3 spans 15 residues. V dropped 5 bases and J dropped 7; count of bases not matched to a gene: 10. This CDR3 reads CASSPISGRANEQYF. DNA for the CDR3: TGTGCCAGCAGTCCTATTAGCGGGAGGGCCAATGAGCAGTACTTC.

The chain links TRBV10-1 to TRBJ2-5; the D gene is possibly TRBD1 (5 bases). V shed 9 bases and J shed 5 bases, with 10 bases lying between them. The CDR3 is 11 residues long. In germline, CDR1 is WNHNN, CDR2 SYGVQD (reference sequence). The CDR3 reads CASQGRETQYF. CDR3 in DNA: TGCGCCAGTCAGGGTAGGGAGACCCAGTACTTC.

V and J are TRBV12-5 and TRBJ2-3; 9 nucleotides match TRBD1. CDR3 length: 15 residues. Germline loops: CDR1 LGHNT, CDR2 FRNRAP. With 6 bases clipped from V and 4 bases from J, the junction kept 8 bases outside the gene matches. This CDR3 reads CASGLGTGFSDTQYF. As DNA, the CDR3 is TGTGCTAGTGGCCTCGGGACAGGGTTTTCAGATACGCAGTATTTT.

The chain uses TRBV5-4 and TRBJ2-1; D perhaps matches TRBD2 (6 bases). Trimming removed 2 bases from V and 9 bases from J, with 15 bases in between. Germline V gene sequence: CDR1 SGHNT, CDR2 YYREEE (reference sequence). The CDR3 length is 14 residues. DNA of the CDR3: TGTGCCAGCAGCTTACGGTCGGGAGAGGTTGAGCAGTTCTTC. Translation gives CASSLRSGEVEQFF.

The genes are TRBV6-1 and TRBJ2-7; D is possibly TRBD1 (6 bases). Germline loops: CDR1 MNHNS, CDR2 SASEGT. V was shortened by 4 bases and J by 6 bases, with 7 bases between the two germline ends. The CDR3 extends over 11 amino acids. The CDR3 sequence is CASSGTVEQYF. The CDR3 DNA is TGTGCCAGCAGTGGGACAGTCGAGCAGTACTTC.

A single count supports this clone. The chain is built from TRBV11-2 and TRBJ2-1, with TRBD2 matching 7 bases. Germline V lookup: CDR1 SGHAT, CDR2 FQNNGV. The CDR3 contains 15 residues. The junction had 6 bases not matched to a gene; V was cut back by 0 bases and J by 7 bases. The CDR3 sequence: CASSLEKAGVNEQFF. CDR3 DNA: TGTGCCAGCAGCTTAGAGAAGGCGGGAGTTAATGAGCAGTTCTTC.

CDR3 loop: CASRELADEQFF. CDR3 DNA: TGTGCCAGCAGGGAACTAGCCGATGAGCAGTTCTTC. The chain combines TRBV6-6 with TRBJ2-1, with TRBD2 as a possible D gene (6 bases). Germline V gives CDR1 MNHNY, CDR2 SVGAGI (reference sequence). CDR3 size: 12 residues. V was cut by 6 bases and J by 8 bases, with 11 bases left in between.

As for this clone: The germline gene is not matched at one end of the junction; a read error may be the cause. The chain has TRBV4-2 and TRBJ1-1, with 8 bases identical to TRBD1. The CDR3 is made up of 15 amino acids. Germline CDR1 is LGHNA and CDR2 is YNFKEQ. In DNA, the CDR3 is TGTGCCAGCAGCCAAGACAGGGGGCTGAACGCTGAAGCTTTCTTT. It is translated as CASSQDRGLNAEAFF.

J is TRBJ1-3 and V is TRBV19; D remains ambiguous. The CDR3 has 12 residues. Looked up from germline, CDR1 is LNHDA and CDR2 is SQIVND (reference sequence). V was clipped by 8 bases and J by 4 bases, with 9 bases between them. The CDR3 loop is CASRTDGNTIYF. CDR3 DNA sequence: TGTGCCAGTCGGACTGACGGAAACACCATATATTTT.

This chain links TRBV7-9 with TRBJ2-1, with 7 bases lining up with TRBD2. From germline, CDR1 is SEHNR and CDR2 FQNEAQ (reference sequence). This CDR3 is built from 19 residues. Losses at the gene ends were 1 base for V and 0 bases for J; bases not matched to a gene: 12. CDR3 region: CASSLDGDYPFGSYNEQFF. CDR3 DNA: TGTGCCAGCAGCTTAGACGGGGACTACCCTTTTGGCTCCTACAATGAGCAGTTCTTC.

CDR3 bases: TGCGCCAGCAGCCAAGTCTCAGGCTATGAGCAGTTCTTC. The encoded protein is CASSQVSGYEQFF. The chain has TRBV4-1 and TRBJ2-1; D not resolved. Trimming removed 1 base at V and 8 bases at J, with 9 bases between. This CDR3 is 13 amino acids long. Germline V gene data show CDR1 as MGHRA and CDR2 as YSYEKL.

The chain employs TRBV11-3 and TRBJ2-7, with 9 bases identical to TRBD1. The CDR3 totals 14 residues. Germline CDR1 reads SGHNT; CDR2 reads YENEEA. Germline trimming cut 3 bases from V and 6 bases from J; bases unmatched to any gene: 6. The CDR3 loop reads CASSFSGTGFEQYF. CDR3 DNA: TGTGCCAGCAGCTTCAGCGGGACAGGGTTCGAGCAGTACTTC.

J is TRBJ2-3 and V is TRBV7-9, with 15 bases matching TRBD2. Looked up from germline, CDR1 is SEHNR and CDR2 is FQNEAQ (reference sequence). Unmatched junction bases numbered 9, after V lost 4 bases and J lost 4 bases. The CDR3 runs to 18 residues. The CDR3 loop is CASSSGLAGGPYSDTQYF. The CDR3 DNA is TGTGCCAGCAGCTCCGGACTAGCGGGAGGGCCTTATTCAGATACGCAGTATTTT.

V and J are TRBV11-3 and TRBJ2-1; maybe TRBD2 (5 bases). Germline CDR1 and CDR2: SGHNT and YENEEA. The CDR3 sequence is 12 residues long. Trimming left V 3 bases short and J 10 bases short, with 10 bases between. The CDR3 spells CASSFTGNEQFF. The CDR3 DNA follows: TGTGCCAGCAGCTTTACGGGAAACGAGCAGTTCTTC.

The gene calls are TRBV11-2 and TRBJ2-7; 8 bases line up with TRBD1. Trimming took 4 bases from V and 3 from J; bases not matched to a gene: 11. CDR3 size: 16 residues. The germline V gene encodes CDR1 SGHAT and CDR2 FQNNGV. CDR3 in DNA: TGTGCCAGCAGCTCCACAGGGGGGCCCCCTCTCTACGAGCAGTACTTC. It encodes CASSSTGGPPLYEQYF.

The chain joins TRBV9 to TRBJ2-3, with TRBD2 matching 13 bases. The germline V gene has CDR1 SGDLS and CDR2 YYNGEE. The V gene end was trimmed by 2 bases and the J gene end by 6 bases; junction bases not matched to a gene: 15. This CDR3 contains 19 residues. The chain's CDR3 is CASSVLDRLAGGVGDTQYF. The CDR3, as DNA: TGTGCCAGCAGCGTGTTAGACAGACTAGCGGGAGGCGTTGGGGATACGCAGTATTTT.

The chain combines TRBV7-2 with TRBJ2-7; D is undetermined. The germline V gene encodes CDR1 SGHTA and CDR2 FQGNSA. Trimming removed 1 base at V and 6 bases at J, with 7 bases between. This CDR3 contains 12 residues. The CDR3: CASSLVSSEQYF. CDR3 DNA: TGTGCCAGCAGCTTAGTTTCGAGCGAGCAGTACTTC. Combining the CDR3 with reference TRBV7-2 and TRBJ2-7 gives the whole variable domain GAGVSQSPSNKVTEKGKDVELRCDPISGHTALYWYRQSLGQGLEFLIYFQGNSAPDKSGLPSDRFSAERTGGSVSTLTIQRTQQEDSAVYLCASSLVSSEQYFGPGTRLTVT.

The chain links TRBV7-2 to TRBJ2-3, with TRBD1 matching over 7 bases. Trimming took 5 bases from V and 3 from J; bases not matched to a gene: 11. In germline, CDR1 is SGHTA, CDR2 FQGNSA. The length of the CDR3 is 16 residues. CDR3 DNA sequence: TGTGCCAGCAGCAGAGAAGACAGGGTTGGAACAGATACGCAGTATTTT. Translating gives CASSREDRVGTDTQYF.